Sequencing of this TCR beta chain was carried out in a study of blood T cell repertoires in COVID-19. Across the whole study: The United States, Italy and Spain supplied acute and convalescent COVID-19 samples. T cells, B-cell-depleted T cells, or PBMCs supplied cDNA or gDNA.

On this clone itself: One end of the junction does not line up with germline, which may come from a read error.

As originally analysed: Counts of nucleated cells, estimated from reference gene primer amplification, were obtained. This table comes from immunoSEQ multiplex PCR, and its TCRdb copy is limited to in-frame clones, with some not included. Clonal size and the V and J genes are those of that table, whereas D and trimming came from the DNA. The table lists roughly 220,000 clones, more than 80% of them singletons. Germline loops: CDR1 SGHVS, CDR2 FQNEAQ. There are 16 residues in the CDR3. The source of this sequence is a man aged 25 to 40 who had recovered from COVID-19. The chain uses TRBV7-8 and TRBJ2-2; weak D call: TRBD1 (5 bases). The sequenced sample was peripheral blood. The CDR3 loop is CASNLGSPRVTGELFF. As DNA, the CDR3 is TGTGCCAGCAACTTAGGTTCCCCCAGGGTCACCGGGGAGCTGTTTTTT.